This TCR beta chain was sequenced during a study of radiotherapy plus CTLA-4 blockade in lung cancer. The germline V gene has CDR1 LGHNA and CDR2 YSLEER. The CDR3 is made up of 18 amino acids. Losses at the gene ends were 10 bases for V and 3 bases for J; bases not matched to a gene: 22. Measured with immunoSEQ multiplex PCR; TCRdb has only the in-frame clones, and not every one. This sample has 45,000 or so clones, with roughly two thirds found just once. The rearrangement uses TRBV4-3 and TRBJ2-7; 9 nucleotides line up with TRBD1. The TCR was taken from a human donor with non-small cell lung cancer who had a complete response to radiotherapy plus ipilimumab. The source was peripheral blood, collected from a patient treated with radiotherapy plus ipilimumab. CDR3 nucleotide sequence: TGCGCCAACCTGATTACCGGGACAGGGAGGATTGAAGGCTACGAGCAGTACTTC. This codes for CANLITGTGRIEGYEQYF.